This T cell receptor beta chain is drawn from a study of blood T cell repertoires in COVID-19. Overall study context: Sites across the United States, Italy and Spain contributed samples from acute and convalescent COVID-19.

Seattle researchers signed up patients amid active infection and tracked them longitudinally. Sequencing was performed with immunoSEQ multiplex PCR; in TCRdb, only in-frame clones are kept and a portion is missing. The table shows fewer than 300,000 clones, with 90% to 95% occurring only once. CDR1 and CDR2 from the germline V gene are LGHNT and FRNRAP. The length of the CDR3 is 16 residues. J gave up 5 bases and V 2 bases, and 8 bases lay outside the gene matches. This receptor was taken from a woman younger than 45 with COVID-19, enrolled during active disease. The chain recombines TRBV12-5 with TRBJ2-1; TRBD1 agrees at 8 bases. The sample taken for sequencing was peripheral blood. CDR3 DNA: TGTGCTAGTGGTTTGATTTGGACAGGGACCAACAATGAGCAGTTCTTC. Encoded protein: CASGLIWTGTNNEQFF.